Included here is one TCR beta chain sequence, with context. This sample is part of a study of blood T cell repertoires in COVID-19. The wider study: The United States, Italy and Spain provided the acute and convalescent COVID-19 samples. T cells, B-cell-depleted T cells, or PBMCs supplied cDNA or gDNA.

Produced via immunoSEQ multiplex PCR; TCRdb's table is partial and in-frame only. This sample has about 75,000 clones, with around 90% found just once. Germline V gene data show CDR1 as SGHAT and CDR2 as FQNNGV. V was pared by 1 base and J by 0 bases, with 10 bases between. The CDR3 has 17 amino acids. V gene TRBV11-2 combines with J gene TRBJ1-6; weak D call: TRBD1 (5 bases). Sample: peripheral blood. This TCR was recovered from a human donor in a cohort sampled during active COVID-19. The CDR3 reads CASSLGSGYSYNSPLHF. The CDR3, as DNA: TGTGCCAGCAGCTTAGGATCAGGGTACTCCTATAATTCACCCCTCCACTTT. Based on the CDR3 plus reference TRBV11-2 and TRBJ1-6, the full variable domain is EAGVAQSPRYKIIEKRQSVAFWCNPISGHATLYWYQQILGQGPKLLIQFQNNGVVDDSQLPKDRFSAERLKGVDSTLKIQPAKLEDSAVYLCASSLGSGYSYNSPLHFGNGTRLTVT.